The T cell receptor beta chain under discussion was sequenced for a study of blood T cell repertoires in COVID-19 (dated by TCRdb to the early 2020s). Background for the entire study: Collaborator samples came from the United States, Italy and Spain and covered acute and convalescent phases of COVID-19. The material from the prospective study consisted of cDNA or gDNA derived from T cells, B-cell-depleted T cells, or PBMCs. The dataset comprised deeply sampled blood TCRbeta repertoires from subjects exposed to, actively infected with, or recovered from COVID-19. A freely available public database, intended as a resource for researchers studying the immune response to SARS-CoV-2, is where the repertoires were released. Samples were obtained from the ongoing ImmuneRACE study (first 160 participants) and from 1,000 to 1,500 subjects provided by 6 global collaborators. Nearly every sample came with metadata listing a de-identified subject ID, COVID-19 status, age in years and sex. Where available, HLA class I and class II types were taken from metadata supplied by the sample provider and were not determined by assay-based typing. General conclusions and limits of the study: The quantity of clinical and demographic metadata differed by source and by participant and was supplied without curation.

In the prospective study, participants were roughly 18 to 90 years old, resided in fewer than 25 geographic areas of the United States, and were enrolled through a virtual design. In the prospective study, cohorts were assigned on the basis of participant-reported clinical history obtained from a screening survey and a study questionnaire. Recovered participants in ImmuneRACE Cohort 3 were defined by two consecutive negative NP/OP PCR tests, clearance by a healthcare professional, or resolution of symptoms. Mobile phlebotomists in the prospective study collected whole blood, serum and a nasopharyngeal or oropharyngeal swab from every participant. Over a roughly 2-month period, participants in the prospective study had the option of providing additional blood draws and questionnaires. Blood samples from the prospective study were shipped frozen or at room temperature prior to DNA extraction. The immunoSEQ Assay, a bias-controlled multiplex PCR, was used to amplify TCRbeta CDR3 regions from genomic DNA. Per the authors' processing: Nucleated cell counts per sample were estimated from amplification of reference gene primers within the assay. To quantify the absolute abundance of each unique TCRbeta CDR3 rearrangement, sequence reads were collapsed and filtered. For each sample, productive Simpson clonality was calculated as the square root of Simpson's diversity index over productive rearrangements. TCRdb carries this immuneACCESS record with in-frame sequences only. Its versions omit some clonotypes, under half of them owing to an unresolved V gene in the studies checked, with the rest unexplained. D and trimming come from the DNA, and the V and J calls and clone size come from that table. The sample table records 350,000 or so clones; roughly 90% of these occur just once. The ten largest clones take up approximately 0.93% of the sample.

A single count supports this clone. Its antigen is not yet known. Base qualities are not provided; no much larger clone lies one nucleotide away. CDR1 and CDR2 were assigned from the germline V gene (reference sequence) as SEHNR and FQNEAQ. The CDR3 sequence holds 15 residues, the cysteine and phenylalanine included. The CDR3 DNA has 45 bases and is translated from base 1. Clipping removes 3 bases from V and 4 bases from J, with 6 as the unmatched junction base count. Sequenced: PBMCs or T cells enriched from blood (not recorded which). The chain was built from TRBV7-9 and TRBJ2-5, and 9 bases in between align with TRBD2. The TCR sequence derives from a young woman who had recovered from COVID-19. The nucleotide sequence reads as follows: TGTGCCAGCAGCTTCCTAGCGGGGATCGGAGAGACCCAGTACTTC. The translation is CASSFLAGIGETQYF.